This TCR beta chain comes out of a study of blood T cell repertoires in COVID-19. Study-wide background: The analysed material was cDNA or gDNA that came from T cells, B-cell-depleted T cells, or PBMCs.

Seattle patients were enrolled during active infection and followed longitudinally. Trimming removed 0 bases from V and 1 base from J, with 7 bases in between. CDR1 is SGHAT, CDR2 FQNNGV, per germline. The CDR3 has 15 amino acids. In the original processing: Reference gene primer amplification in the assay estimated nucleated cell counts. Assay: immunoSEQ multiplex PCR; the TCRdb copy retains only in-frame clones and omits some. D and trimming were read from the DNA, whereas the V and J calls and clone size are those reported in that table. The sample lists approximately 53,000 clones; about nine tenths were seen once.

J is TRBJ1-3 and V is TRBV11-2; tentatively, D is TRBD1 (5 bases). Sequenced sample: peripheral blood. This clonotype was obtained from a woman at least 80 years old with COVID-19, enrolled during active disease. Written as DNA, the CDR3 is TGTGCCAGCAGCTTAGAAGGGGCTTCTGGAAACACCATATATTTT. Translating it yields CASSLEGASGNTIYF.